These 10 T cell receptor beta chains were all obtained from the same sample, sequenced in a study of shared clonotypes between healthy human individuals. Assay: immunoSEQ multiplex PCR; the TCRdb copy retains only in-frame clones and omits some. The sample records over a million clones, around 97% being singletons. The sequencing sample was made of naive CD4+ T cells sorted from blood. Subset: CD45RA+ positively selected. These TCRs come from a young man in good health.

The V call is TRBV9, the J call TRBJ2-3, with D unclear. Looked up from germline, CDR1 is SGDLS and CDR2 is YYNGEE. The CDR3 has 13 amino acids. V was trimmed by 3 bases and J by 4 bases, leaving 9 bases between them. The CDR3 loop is CASSALLADTQYF. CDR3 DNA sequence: TGTGCCAGCAGCGCCCTCCTCGCAGATACGCAGTATTTT.

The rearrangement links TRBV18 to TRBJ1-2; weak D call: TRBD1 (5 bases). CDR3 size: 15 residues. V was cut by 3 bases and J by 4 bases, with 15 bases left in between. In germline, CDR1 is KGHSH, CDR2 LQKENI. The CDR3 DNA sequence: TGTGCCAGCTCACCCTCGGGACGCAGGTTCTATGGCTACACCTTC. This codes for CASSPSGRRFYGYTF.

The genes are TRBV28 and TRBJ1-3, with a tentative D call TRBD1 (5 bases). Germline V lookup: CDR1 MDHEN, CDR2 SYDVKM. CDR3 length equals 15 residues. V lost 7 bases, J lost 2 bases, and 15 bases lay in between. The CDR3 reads CASTNPGGTGNTIYF. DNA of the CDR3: TGTGCCAGCACCAATCCCGGGGGAACTGGAAACACCATATATTTT.

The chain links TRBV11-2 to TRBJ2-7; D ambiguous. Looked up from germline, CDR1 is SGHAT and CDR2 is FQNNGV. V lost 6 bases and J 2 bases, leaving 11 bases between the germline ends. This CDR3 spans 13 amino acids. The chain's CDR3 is CASRSSKTYEQYF. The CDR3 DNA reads TGTGCCAGCAGGTCATCCAAAACCTACGAGCAGTACTTC.

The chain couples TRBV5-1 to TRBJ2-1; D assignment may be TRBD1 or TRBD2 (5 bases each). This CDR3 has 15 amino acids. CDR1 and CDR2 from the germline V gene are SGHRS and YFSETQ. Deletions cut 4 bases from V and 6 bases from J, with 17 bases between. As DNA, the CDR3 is TGCGCCAGCAGCGCTCCCGGGACCTACCTCAATGAGCAGTTCTTC. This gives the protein CASSAPGTYLNEQFF.

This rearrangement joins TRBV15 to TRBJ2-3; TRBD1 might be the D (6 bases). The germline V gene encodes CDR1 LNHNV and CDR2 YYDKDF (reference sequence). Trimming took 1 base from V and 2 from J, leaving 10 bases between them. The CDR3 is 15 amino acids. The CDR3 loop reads CATSRGRDITDTQYF. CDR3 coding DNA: TGTGCCACCAGCAGAGGCCGGGACATCACAGATACGCAGTATTTT. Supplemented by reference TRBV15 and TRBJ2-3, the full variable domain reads DAMVIQNPRYQVTQFGKPVTLSCSQTLNHNVMYWYQQKSSQAPKLLFHYYDKDFNNEADTPDNFQSRRPNTSFCFLDIRSPGLGDTAMYLCATSRGRDITDTQYFGPGTRLTVL.

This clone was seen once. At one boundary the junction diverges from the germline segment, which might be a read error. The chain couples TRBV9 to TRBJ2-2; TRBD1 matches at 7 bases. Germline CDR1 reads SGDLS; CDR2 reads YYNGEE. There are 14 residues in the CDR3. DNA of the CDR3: TGTGCCAGCAGCGTGACAGGGAACGCCGGGGAGCTGTTTTTT. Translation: CASSVTGNAGELFF.

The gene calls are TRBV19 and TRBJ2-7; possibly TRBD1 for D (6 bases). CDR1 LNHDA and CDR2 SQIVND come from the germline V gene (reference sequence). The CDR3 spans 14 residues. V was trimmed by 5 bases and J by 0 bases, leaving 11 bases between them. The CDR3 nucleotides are TGTGCCAGTAGTGTCAACAGGGCCTCCTACGAGCAGTACTTC. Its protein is CASSVNRASYEQYF.

The DNA for the CDR3 is TGTGCCAGCAGCTTTAGGGGCTGTTGGGAAGGTCGATGCGAGCAGTACTTC. Translating gives CASSFRGCWEGRCEQYF. The chain carries TRBV5-6 and TRBJ2-7; a weak D match, TRBD1 (5 bases). The V end was cut by 2 bases, the J end by 6 bases, with 24 bases between. This CDR3 has 17 residues. In germline, CDR1 is SGHDT, CDR2 YYEEEE.

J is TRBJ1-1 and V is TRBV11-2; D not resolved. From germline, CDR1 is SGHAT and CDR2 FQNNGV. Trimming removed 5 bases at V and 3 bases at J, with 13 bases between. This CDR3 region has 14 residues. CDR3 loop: CASSRPRPHTEAFF. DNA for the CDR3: TGTGCCAGCAGCCGCCCCAGGCCCCACACTGAAGCTTTCTTT.